The rows below give T cell receptor beta chains drawn from one sample of a study of siplizumab effects on memory and regulatory T cells. The table came from immunoSEQ multiplex PCR; TCRdb's copy has only in-frame clones and leaves some out. The sample includes 90,000 to 110,000 clones, around 93% of them seen just once. The sequenced sample was CD4+ T cells sorted from blood. All receptors derive from a human donor in good health. Both conserved end residues are part of each CDR3. The order of the fields is clone size, V gene, D gene, J gene, CDR3 DNA, CDR3 protein. The D gene is left open where the match is weak. The size of a clone is reported for some rows only, either as once, few or many, or as a class for expanded clones.

clone size: -
V gene: TRBV5-1
D gene: -
J gene: TRBJ2-2
CDR3 DNA: TGCGCCAGCAGCTTGGGAACTAGCTGGAACACCGGGGAGCTGTTTTTT
CDR3 protein: CASSLGTSWNTGELFF

clone size: -
V gene: TRBV27
D gene: TRBD1
J gene: TRBJ2-3
CDR3 DNA: TGTGCCAGCAGTTTAAGCCGGACAGGGGGATTCACAGATACGCAGTATTTT
CDR3 protein: CASSLSRTGGFTDTQYF

clone size: -
V gene: TRBV10-3
D gene: -
J gene: TRBJ2-5
CDR3 DNA: TGTGCCATCAGTGTGGTCAGGGGAAGCCAAGAGACCCAGTACTTC
CDR3 protein: CAISVVRGSQETQYF

clone size: -
V gene: TRBV2
D gene: -
J gene: TRBJ1-2
CDR3 DNA: TGTGCCAGCAGTGAATTTAGAGGGGGCTACACCTTC
CDR3 protein: CASSEFRGGYTF

clone size: -
V gene: TRBV6-1
D gene: -
J gene: TRBJ2-7
CDR3 DNA: TGTGCCAGCGGATCCCAGGGGGGTACCTACGAGCAGTACTTC
CDR3 protein: CASGSQGGTYEQYF

clone size: -
V gene: TRBV30
D gene: -
J gene: TRBJ2-2
CDR3 DNA: TGTGCCTGGAGTGGGGGGCGTACCGGGGAGCTGTTTTTT
CDR3 protein: CAWSGGRTGELFF

clone size: -
V gene: TRBV5-1
D gene: -
J gene: TRBJ2-7
CDR3 DNA: TGCGCCAGCAGCTTGTCCGCATCCGCCTACGAGCAGTACTTC
CDR3 protein: CASSLSASAYEQYF

clone size: -
V gene: TRBV30
D gene: -
J gene: TRBJ2-7
CDR3 DNA: TGTGCCTGGAGGGCCCTGGGAGCGACCTACGAGCAGTACTTC
CDR3 protein: CAWRALGATYEQYF

clone size: -
V gene: TRBV5-1
D gene: -
J gene: TRBJ2-5
CDR3 DNA: TGCGCCAGCAGGGGGTCTCAAGAGACCCAGTACTTC
CDR3 protein: CASRGSQETQYF

clone size: -
V gene: TRBV5-1
D gene: TRBD1
J gene: TRBJ1-6
CDR3 DNA: TGCGCCAGCAGACAGCTCCAGGGACAGGGGCCTTCACCCCTCCACTTT
CDR3 protein: CASRQLQGQGPSPLHF

clone size: -
V gene: TRBV11-3
D gene: -
J gene: TRBJ1-2
CDR3 DNA: TGTGCCAGCAGCTTAGATGGACAATACTCTGGCTACACCTTC
CDR3 protein: CASSLDGQYSGYTF

clone size: once
V gene: TRBV30
D gene: TRBD1
J gene: TRBJ1-1
CDR3 DNA: TGTGCCGGGGCACCGCGGGACAGAGGGGGAAATGGGGCTGAAGCTTTCTTT
CDR3 protein: CAGAPRDRGGNGAEAFF

clone size: -
V gene: TRBV6-5
D gene: -
J gene: TRBJ2-4
CDR3 DNA: TGTGCCAGCAGCACCCAGGGGCTAGCCAAAAACATTCAGTACTTC
CDR3 protein: CASSTQGLAKNIQYF

clone size: -
V gene: TRBV6-5
D gene: -
J gene: TRBJ1-6
CDR3 DNA: TGTGCCAGCAAGAGGGGGGAGGCAGCACCCCTCCACTTT
CDR3 protein: CASKRGEAAPLHF

clone size: -
V gene: TRBV15
D gene: -
J gene: TRBJ2-2
CDR3 DNA: TGTGCCACCAGCAGAGAAGGGACAAAGAACACCGGGGAGCTGTTTTTT
CDR3 protein: CATSREGTKNTGELFF